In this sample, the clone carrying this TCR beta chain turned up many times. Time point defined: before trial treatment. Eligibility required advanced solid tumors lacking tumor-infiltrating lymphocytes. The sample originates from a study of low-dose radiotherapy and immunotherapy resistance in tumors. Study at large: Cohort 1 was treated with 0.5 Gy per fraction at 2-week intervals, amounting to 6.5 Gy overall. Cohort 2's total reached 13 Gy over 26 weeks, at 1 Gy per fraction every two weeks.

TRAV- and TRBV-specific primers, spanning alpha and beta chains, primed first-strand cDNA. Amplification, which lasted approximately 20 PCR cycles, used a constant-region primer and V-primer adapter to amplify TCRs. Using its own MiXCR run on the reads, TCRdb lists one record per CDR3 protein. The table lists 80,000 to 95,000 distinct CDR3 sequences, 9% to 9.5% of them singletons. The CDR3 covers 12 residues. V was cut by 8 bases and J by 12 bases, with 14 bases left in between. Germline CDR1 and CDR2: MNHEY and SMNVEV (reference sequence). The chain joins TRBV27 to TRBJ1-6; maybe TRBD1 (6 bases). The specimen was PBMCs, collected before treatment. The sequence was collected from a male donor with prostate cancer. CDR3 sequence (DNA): TGTGCCAGCTCGTCTGCAGGGGAACCCCTCCACTTT. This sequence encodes CASSSAGEPLHF.